Following are 2 T cell receptor beta chains from one sample sequenced in a study of MAIT cells during Salmonella Paratyphi A infection. Study-level results: Infection appeared not to change oligoclonal MAIT cell TRBV usage, which favoured TRBV20 and TRBV6.

Specified time point: before S. Paratyphi A challenge (baseline). Valpha7.2+ CD161+ T cells were sorted by flow cytometry as MAIT cells. From the 5' RACE reads, TCRdb called clonotypes with MiXCR, one entry per CDR3 protein. The profile shows over 1,000 distinct CDR3 sequences, around a quarter of them singletons. No cognate antigen is known for these TCRs. Material: MAIT cells from blood, obtained at the first sampling point of the challenge study. The receptors were sampled from a person aged 18 to 75 who was deliberately infected with Salmonella Paratyphi A in a paratyphoid fever challenge study.

The rearrangement uses TRBV24-1 and TRBJ2-3; 12 bases are shared with TRBD1. CDR3 size: 15 residues. CDR1 and CDR2 from the germline V gene are KGHDR and SFDVKD. Here the CDR3 DNA reads TGTAACATTGTGGGGACAGGGGGCGCATATGGTACGCAGTATTTT. Its translation is CNIVGTGGAYGTQYF.

The V call is TRBV28, the J call TRBJ1-5, with 7 bases aligning to TRBD1. Unmatched junction bases numbered 9, after V lost 4 bases and J lost 6 bases. The CDR3 is 15 residues long. Germline lookup yields CDR1 MDHEN and CDR2 SYDVKM. CDR3 residues: CASSSITGDSQPQHF. CDR3 DNA sequence: TGTGCCAGCAGTTCAATCACAGGGGATAGTCAGCCCCAGCATTTT.